These T cell receptor beta chains were read from a single sample in a study of beta chain features in type 1 diabetes. Clones were sequenced by immunoSEQ multiplex PCR, and TCRdb holds only the in-frame ones, with some missing. Of about 290,000 clones listed, roughly 8% are singletons. The specimen was central memory CD4+ T cells from blood. Receptors were obtained from a woman under 30 in good health. CDR3s include the opening cysteine and the closing phenylalanine or tryptophan. Fields, in order: clone size, J gene, V gene, D gene, CDR3 protein, CDR3 DNA. A D gene is named only where the DNA matches it firmly. Size tells how often a clone was seen (once, few, many) or the class of an expanded clone, and some rows leave it out.

clone size: NA; J gene: TRBJ1-3; V gene: TRBV5-6; D gene: NA; CDR3 protein: CASSFLNLSPQDGNTIYF; CDR3 DNA: TGTGCCAGCAGCTTCCTTAATCTCTCCCCTCAGGATGGAAACACCATATATTTT
clone size: NA; J gene: TRBJ2-2; V gene: TRBV6-1; D gene: TRBD1; CDR3 protein: CASSLTGTGGWELFF; CDR3 DNA: TGTGCCAGCAGTCTCACCGGGACAGGGGGCTGGGAGCTGTTTTTT
clone size: NA; J gene: TRBJ1-1; V gene: TRBV29-1; D gene: NA; CDR3 protein: CSVEERRRGNTEAFF; CDR3 DNA: TGCAGCGTTGAAGAGAGGCGGAGGGGGAACACTGAAGCTTTCTTT
clone size: few; J gene: TRBJ2-5; V gene: TRBV7-2; D gene: TRBD1; CDR3 protein: CASRHDRGPTAQYF; CDR3 DNA: TGTGCCAGCAGACATGACAGGGGGCCGACAGCCCAGTACTTC
clone size: NA; J gene: TRBJ1-4; V gene: TRBV4-3; D gene: NA; CDR3 protein: CASSEDTISTNEKLFF; CDR3 DNA: TGCGCCAGCAGCGAGGACACCATCTCAACTAATGAAAAACTGTTTTTT
clone size: NA; J gene: TRBJ1-1; V gene: TRBV7-9; D gene: NA; CDR3 protein: CASSLSLGAEAFF; CDR3 DNA: TGTGCCAGCAGCTTATCGTTGGGAGCTGAAGCTTTCTTT
clone size: NA; J gene: TRBJ2-3; V gene: TRBV4-3; D gene: NA; CDR3 protein: CASSQRTADTQYF; CDR3 DNA: TGCGCCAGCAGCCAACGGACCGCTGATACGCAGTATTTT
clone size: NA; J gene: TRBJ2-3; V gene: TRBV6-5; D gene: NA; CDR3 protein: CASSPTASTDTQYF; CDR3 DNA: TGTGCCAGCAGTCCGACAGCTAGCACAGATACGCAGTATTTT
clone size: few; J gene: TRBJ2-7; V gene: TRBV28; D gene: NA; CDR3 protein: CASSLGAYEQYF; CDR3 DNA: TGTGCCAGCAGTCTCGGGGCCTACGAGCAGTACTTC
clone size: few; J gene: TRBJ2-3; V gene: TRBV7-3; D gene: NA; CDR3 protein: CASSQEDTQYF; CDR3 DNA: TGTGCCAGCAGCCAAGAGGATACGCAGTATTTT
clone size: NA; J gene: TRBJ2-2; V gene: TRBV27; D gene: NA; CDR3 protein: CASSLRGGNTGELFF; CDR3 DNA: TGTGCCAGCAGTTTACGAGGGGGTAACACCGGGGAGCTGTTTTTT
clone size: few; J gene: TRBJ2-3; V gene: TRBV6-1; D gene: TRBD2; CDR3 protein: CASSQGTTTQYF; CDR3 DNA: TGTGCCAGCAGCCAAGGGACTACTACGCAGTATTTT
clone size: NA; J gene: TRBJ2-6; V gene: TRBV11-2; D gene: NA; CDR3 protein: CASSSSGHRSGANVLTF; CDR3 DNA: TGTGCCAGCAGCTCCTCGGGACATAGGTCTGGGGCCAACGTCCTGACTTTC
clone size: few; J gene: TRBJ2-2; V gene: TRBV7-8; D gene: TRBD1; CDR3 protein: CASSLGRTGVLFF; CDR3 DNA: TGTGCCAGCAGCTTAGGCAGGACAGGTGTGCTGTTTTTT
clone size: few; J gene: TRBJ1-4; V gene: TRBV5-1; D gene: NA; CDR3 protein: CASSVDFNEKLFF; CDR3 DNA: TGCGCCAGCAGTGTGGATTTTAATGAAAAACTGTTTTTT
clone size: NA; J gene: TRBJ1-2; V gene: TRBV6-1; D gene: NA; CDR3 protein: CASSVRVRPSNYGYTF; CDR3 DNA: TGTGCCAGCAGTGTACGGGTTAGGCCCTCTAACTATGGCTACACCTTC
clone size: NA; J gene: TRBJ1-1; V gene: TRBV6-6; D gene: NA; CDR3 protein: CASSEASVPREAFF; CDR3 DNA: TGTGCCAGCAGTGAGGCTTCAGTACCTCGGGAAGCTTTCTTT
clone size: NA; J gene: TRBJ1-2; V gene: TRBV28; D gene: NA; CDR3 protein: CASSPDGVYGYTF; CDR3 DNA: TGTGCCAGCAGTCCAGACGGAGTCTATGGCTACACCTTC
clone size: once; J gene: TRBJ2-3; V gene: TRBV29-1; D gene: NA; CDR3 protein: CSVTGQITDTQYF; CDR3 DNA: TGCAGCGTTACCGGACAGATAACAGATACGCAGTATTTT
clone size: few; J gene: TRBJ1-2; V gene: TRBV6-1; D gene: NA; CDR3 protein: CATQSYQEANYGYTF; CDR3 DNA: TGTGCCACCCAGAGTTACCAGGAAGCTAACTATGGCTACACCTTC
clone size: few; J gene: TRBJ2-7; V gene: TRBV7-8; D gene: NA; CDR3 protein: CASSLGPSPPYEQYF; CDR3 DNA: TGTGCCAGCAGCTTAGGTCCTAGTCCCCCCTACGAGCAGTACTTC
clone size: few; J gene: TRBJ1-5; V gene: TRBV30; D gene: TRBD1; CDR3 protein: CAWSKGAPGGQPQHF; CDR3 DNA: TGTGCCTGGAGTAAGGGGGCCCCTGGTGGTCAGCCCCAGCATTTT
clone size: NA; J gene: TRBJ2-7; V gene: TRBV11-3; D gene: TRBD2; CDR3 protein: CASGAGDSYEQYF; CDR3 DNA: TGTGCCAGCGGCGCGGGGGACTCCTACGAGCAGTACTTC
clone size: NA; J gene: TRBJ1-5; V gene: TRBV7-2; D gene: TRBD1; CDR3 protein: CASSFGGGQGRQPQHF; CDR3 DNA: TGTGCCAGCAGCTTCGGAGGGGGACAGGGCCGTCAGCCCCAGCATTTT
clone size: few; J gene: TRBJ1-2; V gene: TRBV7-9; D gene: NA; CDR3 protein: CASSPRTDNYGYTF; CDR3 DNA: TGTGCCAGCAGCCCCCGGACGGACAACTATGGCTACACCTTC
clone size: NA; J gene: TRBJ2-2; V gene: TRBV11-3; D gene: NA; CDR3 protein: CASSLTTSNTGELFF; CDR3 DNA: TGTGCCAGCAGCTTGACCACCTCGAACACCGGGGAGCTGTTTTTT
clone size: few; J gene: TRBJ1-2; V gene: TRBV7-3; D gene: TRBD1; CDR3 protein: CASSLAGTGKGYTF; CDR3 DNA: TGTGCCAGCAGCTTAGCGGGGACAGGGAAAGGCTACACCTTC
clone size: NA; J gene: TRBJ2-3; V gene: TRBV9; D gene: NA; CDR3 protein: CASSPGLATGTDTQYF; CDR3 DNA: TGTGCCAGCAGCCCCGGGCTAGCGACAGGCACAGATACGCAGTATTTT
clone size: few; J gene: TRBJ1-2; V gene: TRBV15; D gene: NA; CDR3 protein: CATSRDRGGNYGYTF; CDR3 DNA: TGTGCCACCAGCAGGGACCGAGGGGGAAACTATGGCTACACCTTC
clone size: many; J gene: TRBJ1-2; V gene: TRBV19; D gene: NA; CDR3 protein: CASSPDRYGYTF; CDR3 DNA: TGTGCCAGTAGTCCCGACAGATATGGCTACACCTTC
clone size: NA; J gene: TRBJ1-2; V gene: TRBV9; D gene: TRBD1; CDR3 protein: CASSPSPRDSLNYGYTF; CDR3 DNA: TGTGCCAGCAGCCCATCCCCCCGGGACAGCTTGAACTATGGCTACACCTTC
clone size: many; J gene: TRBJ2-7; V gene: TRBV5-4; D gene: NA; CDR3 protein: CASSFGGTYEQYF; CDR3 DNA: TGTGCCAGCAGCTTCGGGGGAACCTACGAGCAGTACTTC
clone size: many; J gene: TRBJ2-7; V gene: TRBV11-2; D gene: NA; CDR3 protein: CASSSLPGVVGSYEQYF; CDR3 DNA: TGTGCCAGCAGCTCCCTTCCTGGTGTAGTAGGGTCCTACGAGCAGTACTTC
clone size: few; J gene: TRBJ2-5; V gene: TRBV7-9; D gene: NA; CDR3 protein: CASSLAGLQETQYF; CDR3 DNA: TGTGCCAGCAGCTTAGCTGGCCTCCAAGAGACCCAGTACTTC
clone size: few; J gene: TRBJ2-1; V gene: TRBV7-9; D gene: TRBD2; CDR3 protein: CASRETSGSLNEQFF; CDR3 DNA: TGTGCCAGCAGGGAGACTAGCGGGAGTCTTAATGAGCAGTTCTTC
clone size: NA; J gene: TRBJ1-6; V gene: TRBV7-9; D gene: NA; CDR3 protein: CASSQPTGTQNSPLHF; CDR3 DNA: TGTGCCAGCAGCCAACCAACCGGGACACAGAATTCACCCCTCCACTTT
clone size: NA; J gene: TRBJ2-1; V gene: TRBV6-6; D gene: TRBD2; CDR3 protein: CASSYAGLAGGDEQFF; CDR3 DNA: TGTGCCAGCAGTTACGCGGGACTAGCGGGAGGGGACGAGCAGTTCTTC
clone size: NA; J gene: TRBJ1-2; V gene: TRBV14; D gene: TRBD1; CDR3 protein: CASSQVAGQGIYGYTF; CDR3 DNA: TGTGCCAGCAGCCAGGTAGCGGGACAGGGGATTTATGGCTACACCTTC
clone size: few; J gene: TRBJ2-2; V gene: TRBV5-1; D gene: NA; CDR3 protein: CASSLGQAGELFF; CDR3 DNA: TGCGCCAGCAGCTTGGGTCAGGCCGGGGAGCTGTTTTTT
clone size: NA; J gene: TRBJ2-3; V gene: TRBV2; D gene: NA; CDR3 protein: CASQGQGRDTQYF; CDR3 DNA: TGTGCCAGCCAGGGGCAGGGAAGAGATACGCAGTATTTT
clone size: few; J gene: TRBJ2-3; V gene: TRBV5-6; D gene: NA; CDR3 protein: CASSFRGYLTDTQYF; CDR3 DNA: TGTGCCAGCAGCTTTCGGGGGTACCTCACAGATACGCAGTATTTT
clone size: NA; J gene: TRBJ1-4; V gene: TRBV2; D gene: NA; CDR3 protein: CASNREGVGEKLFF; CDR3 DNA: TGTGCCAGCAACCGGGAGGGGGTAGGTGAAAAACTGTTTTTT
clone size: few; J gene: TRBJ2-1; V gene: TRBV2; D gene: NA; CDR3 protein: CASSEFGGKEDKQFF; CDR3 DNA: TGTGCCAGCAGTGAATTTGGCGGTAAGGAAGATAAGCAGTTCTTC
clone size: NA; J gene: TRBJ2-3; V gene: TRBV10-3; D gene: NA; CDR3 protein: CAISYEGDLSTDTQYF; CDR3 DNA: TGTGCCATCAGCTACGAGGGGGACCTTAGCACAGATACGCAGTATTTT
clone size: many; J gene: TRBJ2-1; V gene: TRBV5-1; D gene: NA; CDR3 protein: CASSPSVSTAYNEQFF; CDR3 DNA: TGCGCCAGCAGCCCATCAGTCTCCACCGCCTACAATGAGCAGTTCTTC
clone size: few; J gene: TRBJ2-7; V gene: TRBV6-5; D gene: NA; CDR3 protein: CASSRTGAYEQYF; CDR3 DNA: TGTGCCAGCAGTCGGACCGGCGCCTACGAGCAGTACTTC
clone size: many; J gene: TRBJ2-1; V gene: TRBV7-9; D gene: NA; CDR3 protein: CASSIEIQRSEQFF; CDR3 DNA: TGTGCCAGCAGCATTGAAATCCAAAGGTCGGAGCAGTTCTTC
clone size: few; J gene: TRBJ1-2; V gene: TRBV5-6; D gene: NA; CDR3 protein: CASSLVTEHYGYTF; CDR3 DNA: TGTGCCAGCAGCTTGGTAACGGAGCACTATGGCTACACCTTC
clone size: few; J gene: TRBJ1-6; V gene: TRBV7-8; D gene: NA; CDR3 protein: CASSPTGLSPLHF; CDR3 DNA: TGTGCCAGCAGCCCCACAGGGCTTTCACCCCTCCACTTT